The T cell receptor (beta chain) under discussion was sequenced for a study of cytomegalovirus exposure and HLA in healthy donors. The CDR3 contains 12 residues. CDR1 is SGHDT and CDR2 is YYEEEE in the germline V gene. Trimming removed 3 bases at V and 4 bases at J, with 7 bases between. Primers included in the PCR were 60 Vbeta and 13 Jbeta primers. Assay used: immunoSEQ multiplex PCR; TCRdb lists only in-frame clones, some missing. Of about 150,000 clones in the sample, nearly 80% are singletons; the top ten hold 1.5% to 2%. Findings and caveats of the study: About 87% or about 30% of the time was how often most TCR beta V segments were productive, according to an earlier analysis. A later analysis reportedly found fewer N-insertions in an Asian-associated ancestry cluster than the approximately 670-donor mean. Later analysis identified a missense DCLRE1C variant that was linked to TCR beta V- and J-gene trimming.

As concerns this clone: Its antigen is still unknown.

The clonotype originates from a woman in her twenties or thirties in good health and CMV-seronegative. Sequenced input: PBMCs. This chain connects TRBV5-6 to TRBJ1-1; unclear D gene. CDR3: CASSYGSTEAFF. The CDR3 DNA reads as TGTGCCAGCAGCTACGGGAGCACTGAAGCTTTCTTT.